One and the same sample provided the 21 T cell receptor beta chains below, sequenced in a study of vaccination and CD4 T cells after COVID-19. Indicated treatment: roughly 11-day PBMC culture with coronavirus spike peptide pools or control peptides (ViraFEST assay). The assay that was used to sequence DNA from cultured CD4+ T cells was the Oncomine TCR Beta short-read assay. Using its own MiXCR run on the PCR reads, TCRdb lists one record per CDR3 protein. Here the sample spans about 9,500 distinct CDR3 sequences, about 65% being singletons. Their antigen targets remain unknown. The sample was CD4+ T cells from blood, cultured in vitro, taken before SARS-CoV-2 vaccination. The receptors come from a human donor who had recovered from COVID-19.

This clonotype was detected only a few times. The rearrangement uses TRBV5-1 and TRBJ2-2; D remains unclear. Germline V gene lookup returns CDR1 SGHRS and CDR2 YFSETQ. CDR3 size: 16 residues. Trimming removed 0 bases at V and 6 bases at J, with 15 bases between. CDR3 sequence (DNA): TGCGCCAGCAGCTTGGTACCCCATGTGTTGGCCGGGGAGCTGTTTTTT. Protein product: CASSLVPHVLAGELFF. The full variable domain, completed using reference TRBV5-1 and TRBJ2-2, is KAGVTQTPRYLIKTRGQQVTLSCSPISGHRSVSWYQQTPGQGLQFLFEYFSETQRNKGNFPGRFSGRQFSNSRSEMNVSTLELGDSALYLCASSLVPHVLAGELFFGEGSRLTVL.

The J gene is TRBJ1-1, the V gene TRBV7-7; no firm D call. The CDR3 is 13 amino acids. Trimming took off 1 base at V and 2 bases at J, with 5 bases between the two ends. Germline V gene lookup returns CDR1 SSHAT and CDR2 FNYEAQ (reference sequence). CDR3 sequence reads: CASSLGHNTEAFF. The DNA for the CDR3 is TGTGCCAGCAGCTTAGGTCATAACACTGAAGCTTTCTTT.

This sequence joins TRBV6-5 and TRBJ1-5; 7 nucleotides agree with TRBD1. Trimming cost V 0 bases and J 3 bases; bases outside gene matches: 2. CDR1 and CDR2 from the germline V gene are MNHEY and SVGAGI. CDR3 size: 15 residues. The chain's CDR3 is CASSYSDRDNQPQHF. The CDR3 bases are TGTGCCAGCAGTTACTCAGACAGGGACAATCAGCCCCAGCATTTT.

This sequence joins TRBV5-1 and TRBJ2-5; TRBD1 or TRBD2 may be the D gene (5 bases each). Germline CDR1 is SGHRS and CDR2 is YFSETQ. V shed 4 bases and J shed 7 bases, with 17 bases lying between them. The CDR3 is 14 amino acids. The CDR3 nucleotides are TGCGCCAGCAGCCAAGGGACGGACCCCAGGACCCAGTACTTC. Its protein is CASSQGTDPRTQYF.

The chain uses TRBV9 and TRBJ1-5; D remains unclear. The V gene's germline CDR1 is SGDLS and CDR2 YYNGEE. Trimming left V 6 bases short and J 3 bases short, with 10 bases between. The CDR3 extends over 13 amino acids. The CDR3 DNA follows: TGTGCCAGCAACTATAGTGTCAATCAGCCCCAGCATTTT. It yields the protein CASNYSVNQPQHF.

The chain carries TRBV5-5 and TRBJ2-5; D may be TRBD1 (6 bases). This CDR3 has 13 residues. V shed 4 bases and J shed 5 bases, with 12 bases lying between them. Looked up from germline, CDR1 is SGHKS and CDR2 is YYEKEE (reference sequence). The CDR3 loop is CASSGGIHETQYF. CDR3 DNA sequence: TGTGCCAGCAGCGGGGGCATCCACGAGACCCAGTACTTC.

The V and J genes are TRBV20-1 and TRBJ2-2; 9 nucleotides match TRBD2. The CDR3 length is 14 residues. V lost 3 bases, J lost 4 bases, and 3 bases stayed unmatched. Germline V CDR1 and CDR2: DFQATT, SNEGSKA (reference sequence). The CDR3 reads CSASAGGPTGELFF. The CDR3 DNA is TGCAGTGCTAGCGCGGGAGGGCCCACCGGGGAGCTGTTTTTT.

The V and J genes are TRBV20-1 and TRBJ2-6; D remains ambiguous. Germline CDR1 is DFQATT and CDR2 is SNEGSKA (reference sequence). This CDR3 region has 15 residues. Trimming removed 3 bases from V and 0 bases from J, with 9 bases in between. The CDR3 nucleotides are TGCAGTGCTAGTACTCGGGTCTCTGGGGCCAACGTCCTGACTTTC. Translation: CSASTRVSGANVLTF.

The count of this clonotype is one. This chain joins TRBV5-4 and TRBJ1-1; possible D gene TRBD1, 6 bases. The V end lost 5 bases, the J end lost 1 base, and 9 bases lay between the germline ends. The CDR3 loop spans 13 amino acids. Germline CDR1 and CDR2: SGHNT and YYREEE (reference sequence). The CDR3, as DNA: TGTGCCAGCAGGAAGGGACAGAACACTGAAGCTTTCTTT. It encodes CASRKGQNTEAFF. The full variable domain, rest sourced from reference TRBV5-4 and TRBJ1-1, is ETGVTQSPTHLIKTRGQQVTLRCSSQSGHNTVSWYQQALGQGPQFIFQYYREEENGRGNFPPRFSGLQFPNYSSELNVNALELDDSALYLCASRKGQNTEAFFGQGTRLTVV.

The chain couples TRBV27 to TRBJ2-5, with D possibly called TRBD1 or TRBD2 (5 bases each). Per the germline V gene, CDR1 is MNHEY and CDR2 is SMNVEV (reference sequence). The CDR3 is made up of 13 amino acids. V was clipped by 6 bases and J by 9 bases, with 17 bases between them. The CDR3 region is CASSPERGRAQYF. The CDR3 DNA sequence: TGTGCCAGCAGCCCAGAGAGGGGCCGGGCCCAGTACTTC.

The CDR3 is CASSIGDYEQYF. DNA of the CDR3: TGTGCCAGCAGTATCGGGGACTACGAGCAGTACTTC. The chain uses TRBV11-2 and TRBJ2-7; weak D call: TRBD2 (5 bases). V was clipped by 6 bases and J by 3 bases, with 9 bases between them. Germline values: CDR1 SGHAT, CDR2 FQNNGV. The CDR3 has 12 amino acids.

The chain employs TRBV7-9 and TRBJ1-2; tentative D call: TRBD1 (5 bases). The CDR3 consists of 15 residues. V was trimmed by 2 bases and J by 7 bases, leaving 17 bases between them. Germline V gene data show CDR1 as SEHNR and CDR2 as FQNEAQ (reference sequence). CDR3 sequence (DNA): TGTGCCAGCAGCTTAAGGCGCAGGGTTCAATCTGGCTACACCTTC. Protein product: CASSLRRRVQSGYTF.

This clonotype was observed a handful of times. The chain uses TRBV2 and TRBJ2-7; 13 nucleotides align to TRBD2. V lost 7 bases to trimming and J lost 5 bases; unmatched junction nucleotides: 5. CDR1 is SNHLY, CDR2 FYNNEI, per germline. CDR3 length: 14 amino acids. CDR3 amino acids: CASMRTSGSHEQYF. CDR3 sequence (DNA): TGTGCCAGCATGAGGACTAGCGGGAGCCACGAGCAGTACTTC.

A note on this clonotype: A much larger clone differs by one base, so this may be a read error. The chain has TRBV6-4 and TRBJ1-5, with a tentative D call TRBD1 (6 bases). Germline V lookup: CDR1 MRHNA, CDR2 SNTAGT. The CDR3 sequence is 14 residues long. Trimming pared 5 bases from V and 2 bases from J, leaving 10 bases between. Here the CDR3 reads CASSPRQGNQPQHF. CDR3 in DNA: TGTGCCAGCAGTCCCCGACAGGGCAATCAGCCCCAGCATTTT.

The chain uses TRBV28 and TRBJ2-3; D gene unclear. The CDR3 runs to 15 residues. Trimming took 5 bases from V and 0 from J, leaving 12 bases between them. The germline CDR1 and CDR2 sequences are MDHEN and SYDVKM. The CDR3 is CASSTGSSSTDTQYF. The CDR3 bases are TGTGCCAGCAGTACGGGCAGCTCTAGCACAGATACGCAGTATTTT.

J is TRBJ1-5 and V is TRBV6-1, with D perhaps matching TRBD1 (6 bases). The V gene lost 5 bases and the J gene lost 0 bases, with 8 bases spanning the gap. Germline CDR1 reads MNHNS; CDR2 reads SASEGT. The CDR3 consists of 14 residues. The CDR3 nucleotides are TGTGCCAGCAGTCTACAGGGTAGCAATCAGCCCCAGCATTTT. Translation gives CASSLQGSNQPQHF.

The chain links TRBV19 to TRBJ1-4; unclear D gene. Germline V gives CDR1 LNHDA, CDR2 SQIVND (reference sequence). This CDR3 is built from 16 residues. Trimming removed 6 bases at V and 0 bases at J, with 14 bases between. The CDR3 DNA sequence: TGTGCCAGTAGAACCACCGGGCCTGCAACTAATGAAAAACTGTTTTTT. Its protein product is CASRTTGPATNEKLFF.

The rearrangement joins TRBV20-1 to TRBJ2-3; D remains unclear. The germline V gene has CDR1 DFQATT and CDR2 SNEGSKA (reference sequence). The CDR3 spans 12 residues. With 4 bases removed from V and 2 bases from J, the gap between germline ends came to 7 bases. CDR3 DNA sequence: TGCAGTGCTAATCCCTTCACAGATACGCAGTATTTT. Amino acid sequence: CSANPFTDTQYF.

The chain employs TRBV6-1 and TRBJ2-7; 11 nucleotides match TRBD2. Germline CDR1 reads MNHNS; CDR2 reads SASEGT. The V gene end was trimmed by 7 bases and the J gene end by 9 bases; junction bases not matched to a gene: 11. This CDR3 is 14 amino acids long. CDR3 bases: TGTGCCAGCAATTTAGCGGGAGGGAGGCCTTTGCAGTACTTC. This codes for CASNLAGGRPLQYF.

The V gene is TRBV27, the J gene TRBJ2-2; weak D call: TRBD2 (5 bases). Trimming pared 5 bases from V and 2 bases from J, leaving 15 bases between. This CDR3 has 16 amino acids. The germline V gene has CDR1 MNHEY and CDR2 SMNVEV (reference sequence). This CDR3 reads CASSRRTPDNTGELFF. CDR3 bases: TGTGCCAGCAGTCGCCGGACTCCTGACAACACCGGGGAGCTGTTTTTT.

CDR3 in amino acids: CASSTRDRVGEQFF. The CDR3 nucleotides read TGTGCCAGCAGCACCCGGGACAGGGTGGGTGAGCAGTTCTTC. The V call is TRBV6-1, the J call TRBJ2-1, with 9 bases aligning to TRBD1. V was pared by 6 bases and J by 9 bases, with 9 bases of the junction left unmatched. Per the germline V gene, CDR1 is MNHNS and CDR2 is SASEGT. This CDR3 contains 14 residues.